This T cell receptor (beta chain) appears in the sequencing data of a study of blood T cell repertoires in COVID-19 (dated by TCRdb to 2019 to 2021). Regarding the complete study: Samples covering the acute and convalescent phases of COVID-19 were provided by collaborators in the United States, Italy and Spain. Samples were obtained from the ongoing ImmuneRACE study (first 160 participants) and from 1,254 subjects provided by 6 global collaborators. The repertoires were made available in a free public database intended to serve as a resource for research on the immune response to SARS-CoV-2. The sample metadata nearly always contained a de-identified subject ID, COVID-19 status, age in years and sex. The dataset comprised deeply sampled blood TCRbeta repertoires from subjects exposed to, actively infected with, or recovered from COVID-19. Where HLA class I and class II types were available, the types were taken from metadata supplied by the sample provider, not from assay-based typing. The prospective study material was composed of cDNA or gDNA derived from T cells, B-cell-depleted T cells, or PBMCs. Paper-wide results and their limitations: The amount of clinical and demographic metadata varied by source and participant and was provided uncurated.

V is clipped by 1 base and J by 5 bases, and the sequence between their germline boundaries is 6 bases long. The germline V gene sets CDR1 to KGHSH and CDR2 to LQKENI. Including the terminal cysteine and phenylalanine, the CDR3 comprises 13 residues. Only the CDR3 part of the read is kept: 39 bases, read in frame from the first base. TCRbeta CDR3 regions were amplified from genomic DNA using the immunoSEQ Assay, a bias-controlled multiplex PCR. In the source study's methods: Within the assay, amplification of reference gene primers was used to estimate how many nucleated cells each sample contained. Sequence reads were collapsed and filtered to measure the absolute abundance of every unique TCRbeta CDR3 rearrangement. For each sample, productive Simpson clonality was calculated by taking the square root of Simpson's diversity index across productive rearrangements. Entries here come from immuneACCESS through TCRdb and include only in-frame sequences with V and J called. Some clones fail to appear in such tables; in the studies checked, an unresolved V gene covers under half of the shortfall, and the cause of the remainder is unknown. The V and J calls and clone size come from that table; D and trimming were worked out from the DNA. The sample has some 490,000 clones on record, roughly nine tenths of them singletons. The ten largest account for 8.3% of the sample.

This clone was detected many times. Its antigen is unknown. Base qualities are not provided; no much larger clone lies one nucleotide away. Enrolling through a virtual design, the prospective study's participants ranged in age from roughly 18 to 89 years and lived across 20 to 25 United States geographic areas. Cohort assignment in the prospective study relied on participant-reported clinical history from a screening survey and a study questionnaire. Recovered participants in ImmuneRACE Cohort 3 were defined as having two consecutive negative NP/OP PCR tests, clearance from a healthcare professional, or resolution of symptoms. Each participant in the prospective study had whole blood, serum and a nasopharyngeal or oropharyngeal swab collected by mobile phlebotomists. Over a roughly 2-month period, participants in the prospective study had the option of providing additional blood draws and questionnaires. Blood samples from the prospective study were shipped frozen or at room temperature prior to DNA extraction.

The clonotype was recovered from a woman aged 60-70 years who had recovered from COVID-19. Sequencing was performed on PBMCs or T cells enriched from blood (not recorded which). The receptor chain draws on TRBV18 and TRBJ2-1, and possibly TRBD2, on 5 matching bases. The CDR3 loop reads CASSPQEDNEQFF. The DNA sequence is TGTGCCAGCTCACCACAGGAGGACAATGAGCAGTTCTTC.